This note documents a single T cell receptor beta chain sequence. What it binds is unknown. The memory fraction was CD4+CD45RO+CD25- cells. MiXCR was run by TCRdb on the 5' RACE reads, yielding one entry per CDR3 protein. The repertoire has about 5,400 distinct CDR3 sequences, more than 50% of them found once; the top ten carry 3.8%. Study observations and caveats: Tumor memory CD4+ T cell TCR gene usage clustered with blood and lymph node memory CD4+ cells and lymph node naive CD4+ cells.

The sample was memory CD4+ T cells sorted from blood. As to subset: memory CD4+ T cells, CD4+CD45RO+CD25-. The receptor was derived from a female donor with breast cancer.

Here the CDR3 reads CASSLGGAPETQYF. CDR3 bases: TGTGCCAGCAGCTTAGGGGGGGCCCCAGAGACCCAGTACTTC. The chain combines TRBV11-2 with TRBJ2-5; D possibly matches TRBD1 or TRBD2 (6 bases each). V was cut by 1 base and J by 4 bases, with 10 bases left in between. Germline CDR1 and CDR2: SGHAT and FQNNGV. This CDR3 has 14 residues.